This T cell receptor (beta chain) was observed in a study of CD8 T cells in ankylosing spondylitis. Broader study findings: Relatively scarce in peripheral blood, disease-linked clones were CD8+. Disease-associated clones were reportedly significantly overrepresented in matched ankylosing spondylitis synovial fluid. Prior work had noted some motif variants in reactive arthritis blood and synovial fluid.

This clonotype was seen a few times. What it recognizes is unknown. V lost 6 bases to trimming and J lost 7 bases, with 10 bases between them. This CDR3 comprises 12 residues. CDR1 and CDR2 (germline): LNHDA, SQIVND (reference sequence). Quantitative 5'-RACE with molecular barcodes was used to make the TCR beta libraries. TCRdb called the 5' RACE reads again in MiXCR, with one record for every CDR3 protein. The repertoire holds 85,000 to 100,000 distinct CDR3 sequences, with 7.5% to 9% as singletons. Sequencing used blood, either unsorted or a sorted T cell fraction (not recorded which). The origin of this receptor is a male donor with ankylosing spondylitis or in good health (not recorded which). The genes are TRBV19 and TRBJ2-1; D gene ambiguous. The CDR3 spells CASRGVTNEQFF. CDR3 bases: TGTGCCAGTAGGGGTGTTACTAATGAGCAGTTCTTC. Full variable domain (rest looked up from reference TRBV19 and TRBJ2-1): DGGITQSPKYLFRKEGQNVTLSCEQNLNHDAMYWYRQDPGQGLRLIYYSQIVNDFQKGDIAEGYSVSREKKESFPLTVTSAQKNPTAFYLCASRGVTNEQFFGPGTRLTVL.